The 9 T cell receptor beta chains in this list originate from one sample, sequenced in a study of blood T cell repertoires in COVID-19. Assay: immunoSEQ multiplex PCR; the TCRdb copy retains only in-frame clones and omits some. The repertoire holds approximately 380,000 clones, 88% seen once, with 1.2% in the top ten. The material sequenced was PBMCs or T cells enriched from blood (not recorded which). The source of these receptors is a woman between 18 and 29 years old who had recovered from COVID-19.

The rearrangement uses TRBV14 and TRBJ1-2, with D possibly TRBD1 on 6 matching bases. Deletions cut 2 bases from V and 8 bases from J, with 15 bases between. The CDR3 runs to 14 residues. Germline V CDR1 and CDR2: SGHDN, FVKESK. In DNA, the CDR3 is TGTGCCAGCAGCCAATTAGACGCAGGGGCGGGCTACACCTTC. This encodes CASSQLDAGAGYTF.

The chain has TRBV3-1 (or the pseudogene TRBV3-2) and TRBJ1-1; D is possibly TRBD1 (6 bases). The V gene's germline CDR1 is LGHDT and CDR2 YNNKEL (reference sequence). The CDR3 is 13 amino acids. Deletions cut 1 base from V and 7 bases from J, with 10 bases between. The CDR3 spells CASSQGGQNEAFF. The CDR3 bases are TGTGCCAGCAGCCAAGGAGGACAGAATGAAGCTTTCTTT.

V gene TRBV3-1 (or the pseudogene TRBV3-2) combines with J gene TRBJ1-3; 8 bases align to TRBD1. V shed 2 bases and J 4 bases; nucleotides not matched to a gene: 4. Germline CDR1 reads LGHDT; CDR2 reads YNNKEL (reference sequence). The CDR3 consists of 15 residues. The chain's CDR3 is CASSQRTGTGNTIYF. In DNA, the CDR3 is TGTGCCAGCAGCCAACGGACAGGGACGGGAAACACCATATATTTT.

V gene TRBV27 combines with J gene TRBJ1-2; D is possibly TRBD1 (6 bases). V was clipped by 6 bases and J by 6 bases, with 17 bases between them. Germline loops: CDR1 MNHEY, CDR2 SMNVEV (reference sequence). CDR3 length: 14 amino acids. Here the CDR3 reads CASSTISHRDGYTF. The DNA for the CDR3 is TGTGCCAGCAGCACGATAAGCCACAGGGATGGCTACACCTTC.

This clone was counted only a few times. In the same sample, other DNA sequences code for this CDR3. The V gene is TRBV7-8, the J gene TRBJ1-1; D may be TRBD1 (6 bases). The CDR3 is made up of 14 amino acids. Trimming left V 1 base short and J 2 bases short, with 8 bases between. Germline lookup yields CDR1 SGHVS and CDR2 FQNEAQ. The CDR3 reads CASSLGTANTEAFF. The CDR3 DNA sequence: TGTGCCAGCAGCTTAGGGACAGCCAACACTGAAGCTTTCTTT.

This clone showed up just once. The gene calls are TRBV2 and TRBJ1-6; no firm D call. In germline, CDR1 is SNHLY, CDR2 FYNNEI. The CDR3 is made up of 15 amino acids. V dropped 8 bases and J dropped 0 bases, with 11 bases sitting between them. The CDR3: CASGQASSYNSPLHF. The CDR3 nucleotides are TGTGCCAGCGGCCAGGCGAGCTCCTATAATTCACCCCTCCACTTT.

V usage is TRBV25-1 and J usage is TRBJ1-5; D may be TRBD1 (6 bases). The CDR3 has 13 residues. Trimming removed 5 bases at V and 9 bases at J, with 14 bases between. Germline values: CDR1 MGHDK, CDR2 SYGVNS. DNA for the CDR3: TGTGCCAGCAGTTCAGGGGATAGCCGGCCCCAGCATTTT. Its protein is CASSSGDSRPQHF.

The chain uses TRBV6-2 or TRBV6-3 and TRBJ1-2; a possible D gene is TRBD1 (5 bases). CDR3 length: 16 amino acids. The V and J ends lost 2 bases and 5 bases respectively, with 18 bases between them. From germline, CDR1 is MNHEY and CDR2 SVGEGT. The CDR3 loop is CASSYTGVRVEYGYTF. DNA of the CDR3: TGTGCCAGCAGTTACACGGGGGTGCGCGTGGAGTATGGCTACACCTTC.

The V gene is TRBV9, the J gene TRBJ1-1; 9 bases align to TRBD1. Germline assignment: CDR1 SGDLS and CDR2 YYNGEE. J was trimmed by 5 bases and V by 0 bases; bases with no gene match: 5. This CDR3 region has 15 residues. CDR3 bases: TGTGCCAGCAGCGTAGAGAACAGGGGGCCGACTGAAGCTTTCTTT. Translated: CASSVENRGPTEAFF. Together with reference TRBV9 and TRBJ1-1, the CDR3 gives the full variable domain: DSGVTQTPKHLITATGQRVTLRCSPRSGDLSVYWYQQSLDQGLQFLIQYYNGEERAKGNILERFSAQQFPDLHSELNLSSLELGDSALYFCASSVENRGPTEAFFGQGTRLTVV.